This TCR beta chain was obtained from a study of blood T cell repertoires in COVID-19 (dated by TCRdb to the early 2020s). With regard to the full study: Collaborator samples came from the United States, Italy and Spain and covered acute and convalescent phases of COVID-19. The prospective study material was composed of cDNA or gDNA derived from T cells, B-cell-depleted T cells, or PBMCs. Deeply sampled blood TCRbeta repertoires from subjects exposed to, actively infected with, or recovered from COVID-19 were included in the dataset. The repertoires were released in a freely available public database intended as a resource for research on the immune response to SARS-CoV-2. The samples were drawn from two sources: the first 160 participants of the ongoing ImmuneRACE study, and 1,000 to 1,500 subjects contributed by 6 global collaborators. Sample metadata almost always included a de-identified subject ID, COVID-19 status, age in years and sex. Where available, HLA class I and class II types were taken from metadata supplied by the sample provider and were not determined by assay-based typing. Findings and caveats that apply to the study as a whole: The amount of clinical and demographic metadata varied by source and participant and was provided uncurated.

To note about this clone: No antigen is known for it. Within one base of it there is no much larger clone, and no base qualities were kept.

TCRbeta CDR3 regions were amplified from genomic DNA using the immunoSEQ Assay, a bias-controlled multiplex PCR. The original pipeline was this. Within the assay, amplification of reference gene primers was used to estimate how many nucleated cells each sample contained. To quantify the absolute abundance of each unique TCRbeta CDR3 rearrangement, sequence reads were collapsed and filtered. For each sample, productive Simpson clonality was calculated as the square root of Simpson's diversity index across productive rearrangements. The table was pulled from immuneACCESS by TCRdb, which kept in-frame rearrangements only. Such tables lose some clones; where checked, under half of the loss comes from unresolved V genes, and the rest has no known cause. V and J calls and clone size are given by that table; D and trimming were obtained from the DNA. Here the sample has approximately 150,000 clones; roughly 81% occur a single time. Roughly 2.6% of the sample is held by the ten biggest clonotypes.

The CDR3 holds 16 amino acids from the cysteine to the phenylalanine. Left in the record is the CDR3 DNA by itself, 48 bases read in frame from the first base. Trimming accounts for 0 bases at V and 7 bases at J, while the number of junction bases matched to no gene is 8. The CDR1 and CDR2 encoded by the germline V gene are LGHNA and YSLEER. Collaborating institutions collected whole blood in K2EDTA tubes following their own protocols. For TCRbeta analysis, collaborator samples were shipped as frozen whole blood, as isolated PBMCs, or as DNA extracted from either sample type. The clonotype originates from a human donor with acute or convalescent COVID-19. The donor label of this sample is uncertain. The chain joins TRBV4-3 to TRBJ2-1; the junction holds 8 bases that match TRBD2. Sequencing was carried out using peripheral blood. The CDR3 region: CASSQDRAGGRNEQFF. The DNA reads TGCGCCAGCAGCCAAGATCGGGCGGGGGGACGGAATGAGCAGTTCTTC.